This TCR beta chain was captured by sequencing in a study of shared clonotypes between healthy human individuals. CDR3 length: 14 residues. Germline CDR1 reads LGHNT; CDR2 reads FRNRAP. J lost 5 bases, V lost 1 base, and 3 bases had no gene match. The protocol was immunoSEQ multiplex PCR, while the TCRdb copy is restricted to in-frame clones and leaves out a portion. The data contain some 1,900,000 clones, approximately 94% of them singletons. Selected positively for CCR7 and CD45RO-negative, naive CD8 cells excluded terminally differentiated effector memory CD45RA+ cells. This chain connects TRBV12-5 to TRBJ1-2; 8 bases match TRBD1. The receptor comes from a man younger than 35 in good health. The source material was naive CD8+ T cells sorted from blood. The CDR3 region is CASGLGGTGYGYTF. Written as DNA, the CDR3 is TGTGCTAGTGGTTTGGGAGGGACAGGATATGGCTACACCTTC.